The entry below gives a single T cell receptor beta chain sequence along with its context. Its antigen is undetermined. The sample comes from a study of CXCR3-negative and CXCR3-positive naive CD8 T cells. Preparation of TRB cDNA libraries relied on 5' RACE carrying UMI labels. TCRdb reprocessed the 5' RACE reads and reports one entry per CDR3 protein, with no DNA. The sample table sets out about 40,000 distinct CDR3 sequences. Investigators sorted each CD8+ T cell subset in triplicate, taking 300,000 or so cells each time. Study outcomes and limitations: Naive subsets were similarly diverse, while memory CD8+ repertoires were much less diverse. Cryopreservation partially decreased CXCR3 expression, and most assays used fresh PBMCs.

Germline lookup yields CDR1 ENHRY and CDR2 SYGVKD. The CDR3 runs 17 residues. The sequence derives from a human donor in good health. Some clones in this sample may be carry-over from other donors' samples. Sample: memory CD8+ T cells from blood. The chain employs TRBV10-3 and TRBJ2-1; TCRdb proposes TRBD2, but this gene call is untestable without DNA. CDR3 in amino acids: CAISELLAGGPDNEQFF.